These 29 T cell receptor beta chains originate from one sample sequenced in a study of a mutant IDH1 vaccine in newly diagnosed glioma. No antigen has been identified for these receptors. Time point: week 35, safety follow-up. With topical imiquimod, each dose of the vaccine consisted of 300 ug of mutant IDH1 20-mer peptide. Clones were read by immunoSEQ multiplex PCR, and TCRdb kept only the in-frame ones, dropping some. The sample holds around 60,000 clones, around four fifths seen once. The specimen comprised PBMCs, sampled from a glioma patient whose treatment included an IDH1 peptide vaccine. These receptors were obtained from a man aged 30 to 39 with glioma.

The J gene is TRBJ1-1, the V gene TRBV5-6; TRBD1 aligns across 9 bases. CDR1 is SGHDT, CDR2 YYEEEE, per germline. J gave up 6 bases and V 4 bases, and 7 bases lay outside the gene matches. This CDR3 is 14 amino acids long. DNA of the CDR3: TGTGCCAGCAGCGTGGGACAGGGAATCGCTGAAGCTTTCTTT. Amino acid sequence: CASSVGQGIAEAFF.

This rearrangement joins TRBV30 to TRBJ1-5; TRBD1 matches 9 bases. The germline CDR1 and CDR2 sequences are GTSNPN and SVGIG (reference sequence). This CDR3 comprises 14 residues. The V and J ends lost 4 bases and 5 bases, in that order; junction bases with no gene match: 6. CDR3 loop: CAWNRGPGYQPQHF. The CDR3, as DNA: TGTGCCTGGAACAGGGGGCCGGGTTATCAGCCCCAGCATTTT.

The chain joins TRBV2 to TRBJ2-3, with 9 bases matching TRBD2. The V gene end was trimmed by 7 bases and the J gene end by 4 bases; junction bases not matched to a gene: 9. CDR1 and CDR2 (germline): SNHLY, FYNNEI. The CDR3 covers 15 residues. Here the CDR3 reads CASKFRAGGPDTQYF. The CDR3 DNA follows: TGTGCCAGCAAGTTTCGGGCGGGGGGGCCAGATACGCAGTATTTT.

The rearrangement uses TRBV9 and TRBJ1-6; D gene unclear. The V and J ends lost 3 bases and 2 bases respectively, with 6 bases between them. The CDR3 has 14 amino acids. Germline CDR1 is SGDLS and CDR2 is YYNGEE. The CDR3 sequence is CASSEGPYNSPLHF. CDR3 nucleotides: TGTGCCAGCAGCGAGGGCCCCTATAATTCACCCCTCCACTTT.

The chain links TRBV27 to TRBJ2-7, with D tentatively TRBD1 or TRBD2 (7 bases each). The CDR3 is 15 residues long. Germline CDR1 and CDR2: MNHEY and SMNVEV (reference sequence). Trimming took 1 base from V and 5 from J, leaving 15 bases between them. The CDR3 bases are TGTGCCAGCAGTTTATGGAGCGGGACAGTAAACGAGCAGTACTTC. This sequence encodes CASSLWSGTVNEQYF.

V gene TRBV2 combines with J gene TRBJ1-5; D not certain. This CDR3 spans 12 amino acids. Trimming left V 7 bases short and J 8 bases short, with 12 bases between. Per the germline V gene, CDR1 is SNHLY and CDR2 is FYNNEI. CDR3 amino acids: CASTRSSEPQHF. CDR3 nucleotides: TGTGCCAGCACCAGAAGCTCTGAGCCCCAGCATTTT.

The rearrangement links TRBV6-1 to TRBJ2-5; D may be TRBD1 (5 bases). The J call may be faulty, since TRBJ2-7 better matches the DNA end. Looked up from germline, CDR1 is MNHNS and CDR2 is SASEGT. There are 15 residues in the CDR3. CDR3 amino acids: CASSQPPTDVLEQYF. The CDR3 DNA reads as TGTGCCAGCAGCCAGCCGCCGACAGATGTTCTCGAGCAGTACTTC.

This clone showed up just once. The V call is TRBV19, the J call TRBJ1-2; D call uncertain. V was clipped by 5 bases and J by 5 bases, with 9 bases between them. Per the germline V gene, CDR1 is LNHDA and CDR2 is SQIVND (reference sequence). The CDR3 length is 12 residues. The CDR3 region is CASSEGMYGYTF. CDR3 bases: TGTGCCAGTAGTGAAGGGATGTATGGCTACACCTTC. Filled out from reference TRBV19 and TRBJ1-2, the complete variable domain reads DGGITQSPKYLFRKEGQNVTLSCEQNLNHDAMYWYRQDPGQGLRLIYYSQIVNDFQKGDIAEGYSVSREKKESFPLTVTSAQKNPTAFYLCASSEGMYGYTFGSGTRLTVV.

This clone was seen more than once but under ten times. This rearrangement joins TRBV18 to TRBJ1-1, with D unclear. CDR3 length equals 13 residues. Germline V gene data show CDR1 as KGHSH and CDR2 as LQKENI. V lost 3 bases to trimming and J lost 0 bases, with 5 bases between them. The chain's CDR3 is CASSPLLNTEAFF. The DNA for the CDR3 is TGTGCCAGCTCACCTCTACTGAACACTGAAGCTTTCTTT.

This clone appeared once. CDR3 loop: CASSDPSQPGLRRNEQFF. The CDR3 DNA reads as TGTGCCAGCAGTGACCCTAGCCAGCCAGGGTTACGACGTAATGAGCAGTTCTTC. The rearrangement joins TRBV2 to TRBJ2-1; D possibly uses TRBD1 or TRBD2 (5 bases each). The germline CDR1 and CDR2 sequences are SNHLY and FYNNEI. Trimming stripped 3 bases from V and 7 bases from J, with 25 bases between. The CDR3 extends over 18 amino acids.

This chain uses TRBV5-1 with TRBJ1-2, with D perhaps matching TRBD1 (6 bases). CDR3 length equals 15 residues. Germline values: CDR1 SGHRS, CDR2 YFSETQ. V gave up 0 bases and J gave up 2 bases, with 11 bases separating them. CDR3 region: CASSLGGGGNYGYTF. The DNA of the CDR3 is TGCGCCAGCAGCTTGGGAGGAGGGGGAAACTATGGCTACACCTTC.

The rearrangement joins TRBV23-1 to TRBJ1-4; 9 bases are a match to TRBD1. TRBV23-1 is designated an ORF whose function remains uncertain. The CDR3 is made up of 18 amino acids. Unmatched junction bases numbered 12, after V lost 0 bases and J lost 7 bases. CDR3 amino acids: CASSQSNRVTGGGEKLFF. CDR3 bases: TGCGCCAGCAGTCAATCGAATCGGGTAACAGGGGGCGGTGAAAAACTGTTTTTT.

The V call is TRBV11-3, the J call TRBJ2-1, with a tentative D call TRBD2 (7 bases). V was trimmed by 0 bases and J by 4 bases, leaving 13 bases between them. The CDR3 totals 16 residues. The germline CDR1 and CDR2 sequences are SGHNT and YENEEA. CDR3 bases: TGTGCCAGCAGCTTAGATCGCGGGGGCACATACAATGAGCAGTTCTTC. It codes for CASSLDRGGTYNEQFF. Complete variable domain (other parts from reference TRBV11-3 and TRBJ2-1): EAGVVQSPRYKIIEKKQPVAFWCNPISGHNTLYWYLQNLGQGPELLIRYENEEAVDDSQLPKDRFSAERLKGVDSTLKIQPAELGDSAVYLCASSLDRGGTYNEQFFGPGTRLTVL.

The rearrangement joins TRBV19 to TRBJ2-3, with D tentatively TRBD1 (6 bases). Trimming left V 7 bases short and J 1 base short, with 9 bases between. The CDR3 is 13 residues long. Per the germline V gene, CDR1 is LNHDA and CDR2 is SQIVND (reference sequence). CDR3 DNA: TGTGCCAGTACTTACAGGGGCACAGATACGCAGTATTTT. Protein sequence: CASTYRGTDTQYF.

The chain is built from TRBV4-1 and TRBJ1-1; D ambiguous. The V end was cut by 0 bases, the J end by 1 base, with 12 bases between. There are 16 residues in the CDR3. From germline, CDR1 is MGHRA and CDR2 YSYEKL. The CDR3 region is CASSQEGRNPNTEAFF. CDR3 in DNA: TGCGCCAGCAGCCAAGAGGGCAGGAACCCGAACACTGAAGCTTTCTTT.

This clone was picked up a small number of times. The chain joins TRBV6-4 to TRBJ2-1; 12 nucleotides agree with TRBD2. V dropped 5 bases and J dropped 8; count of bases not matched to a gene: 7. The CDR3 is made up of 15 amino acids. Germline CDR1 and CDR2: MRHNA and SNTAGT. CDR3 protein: CASSISSGGVDEQFF. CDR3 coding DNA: TGTGCCAGCAGTATATCTAGCGGGGGGGTCGATGAGCAGTTCTTC.

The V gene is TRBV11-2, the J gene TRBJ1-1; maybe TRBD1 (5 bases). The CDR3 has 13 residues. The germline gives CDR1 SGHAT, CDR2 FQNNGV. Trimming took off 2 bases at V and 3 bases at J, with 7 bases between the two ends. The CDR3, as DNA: TGTGCCAGCAGCTTAACGGGGGACACTGAAGCTTTCTTT. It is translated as CASSLTGDTEAFF.

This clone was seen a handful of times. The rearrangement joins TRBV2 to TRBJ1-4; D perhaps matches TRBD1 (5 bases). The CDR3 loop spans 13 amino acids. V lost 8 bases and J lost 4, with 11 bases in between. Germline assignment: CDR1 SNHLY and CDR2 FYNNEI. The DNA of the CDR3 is TGTGCCAGCGGGGCAAGACTTAATGAAAAACTGTTTTTT. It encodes CASGARLNEKLFF.

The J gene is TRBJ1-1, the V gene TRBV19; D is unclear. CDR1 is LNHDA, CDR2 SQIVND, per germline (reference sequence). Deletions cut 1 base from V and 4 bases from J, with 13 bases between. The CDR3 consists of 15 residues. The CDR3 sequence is CASSIGFDLSTEAFF. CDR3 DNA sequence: TGTGCCAGTAGTATAGGATTTGATTTAAGCACTGAAGCTTTCTTT.

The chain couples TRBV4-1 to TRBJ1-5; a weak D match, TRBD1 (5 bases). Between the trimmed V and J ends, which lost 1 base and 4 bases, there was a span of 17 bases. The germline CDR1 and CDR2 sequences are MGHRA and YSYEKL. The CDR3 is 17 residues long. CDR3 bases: TGCGCCAGCAGCCAAGTAGGGCTCGGGGCAGATAATCAGCCCCAGCATTTT. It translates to CASSQVGLGADNQPQHF.

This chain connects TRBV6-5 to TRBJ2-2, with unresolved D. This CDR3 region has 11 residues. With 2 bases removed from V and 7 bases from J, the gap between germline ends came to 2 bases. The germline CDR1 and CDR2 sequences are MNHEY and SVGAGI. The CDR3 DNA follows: TGTGCCAGCAGTTACGTCGGGGAGCTGTTTTTT. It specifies CASSYVGELFF.

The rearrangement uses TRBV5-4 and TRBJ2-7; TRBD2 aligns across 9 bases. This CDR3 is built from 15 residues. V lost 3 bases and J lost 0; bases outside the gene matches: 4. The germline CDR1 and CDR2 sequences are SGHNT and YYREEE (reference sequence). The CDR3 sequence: CASSSISGGSYEQYF. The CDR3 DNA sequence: TGTGCCAGCAGCTCGATTAGCGGGGGCTCCTACGAGCAGTACTTC.

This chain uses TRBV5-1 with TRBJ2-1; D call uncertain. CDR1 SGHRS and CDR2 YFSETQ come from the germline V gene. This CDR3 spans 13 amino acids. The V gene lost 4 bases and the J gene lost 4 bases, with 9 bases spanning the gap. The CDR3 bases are TGCGCCAGCAGCCCGAAGGGTTACAATGAGCAGTTCTTC. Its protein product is CASSPKGYNEQFF.

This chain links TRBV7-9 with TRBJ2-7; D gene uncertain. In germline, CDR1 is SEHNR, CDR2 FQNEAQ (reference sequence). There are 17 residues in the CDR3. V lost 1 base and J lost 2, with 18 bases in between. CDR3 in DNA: TGTGCCAGCAGCTTAGAGGGATTCGGCAGCCCGGCCTACGAGCAGTACTTC. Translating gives CASSLEGFGSPAYEQYF.

In DNA, the CDR3 is TGTGCCAGTAGTGCTCTTTGGAGGGGAAGCAATCAGCCCCAGCATTTT. As protein: CASSALWRGSNQPQHF. This chain links TRBV19 with TRBJ1-5; possibly TRBD1 for D (5 bases). The CDR3 has 16 amino acids. Deletions cut 5 bases from V and 1 base from J, with 15 bases between. In germline, CDR1 is LNHDA, CDR2 SQIVND (reference sequence).

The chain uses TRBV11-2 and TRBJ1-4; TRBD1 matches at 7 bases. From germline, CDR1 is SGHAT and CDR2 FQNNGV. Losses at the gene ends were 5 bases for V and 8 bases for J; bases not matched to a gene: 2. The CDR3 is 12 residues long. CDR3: CASSDRDEKLFF. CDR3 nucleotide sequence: TGTGCCAGCAGCGACAGGGACGAAAAACTGTTTTTT.

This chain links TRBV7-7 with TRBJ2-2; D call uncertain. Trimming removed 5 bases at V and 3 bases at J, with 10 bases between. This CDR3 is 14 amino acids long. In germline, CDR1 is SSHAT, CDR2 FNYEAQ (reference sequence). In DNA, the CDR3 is TGTGCCAGCAGCGCGGAAGGGTACACCGGGGAGCTGTTTTTT. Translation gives CASSAEGYTGELFF.

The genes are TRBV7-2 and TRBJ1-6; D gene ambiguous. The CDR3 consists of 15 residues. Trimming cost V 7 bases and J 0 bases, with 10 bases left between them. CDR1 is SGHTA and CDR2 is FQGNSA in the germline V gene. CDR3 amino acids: CASTRTSSYNSPLHF. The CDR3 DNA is TGTGCCAGCACCAGAACAAGCTCCTATAATTCACCCCTCCACTTT.

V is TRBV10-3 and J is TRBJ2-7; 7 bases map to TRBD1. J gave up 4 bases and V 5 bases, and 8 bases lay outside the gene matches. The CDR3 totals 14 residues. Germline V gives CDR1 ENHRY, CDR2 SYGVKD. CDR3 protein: CAISPPGQQYEQYF. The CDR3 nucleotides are TGTGCCATCAGTCCTCCGGGACAGCAATACGAGCAGTACTTC.